What follows are 11 T cell receptor beta chains derived from one specimen sequenced in a study of shared T cell receptors in the human thymus. Method: immunoSEQ multiplex PCR; TCRdb's copy keeps in-frame clones and lacks some. Of approximately 730,000 clones listed, 70% to 90% are singletons. The sample was also linked to a second study, of human thymus T cells.

The sequenced sample consisted of thymocytes. The source of these receptors is a girl under three years old with a congenital heart defect.

The V gene is TRBV29-1, the J gene TRBJ1-2, with 11 positions matching TRBD1. CDR1 and CDR2 from the germline V gene are SQVTM and ANQGSEA. The CDR3 runs 16 residues. V shed 0 bases, J shed 8 bases, and the junction held 11 bases outside the gene matches. CDR3 bases: TGCAGCGTTGAAGAGAAAGCGGACAGGGGGCCACAGGGCTACACCTTC. It is translated as CSVEEKADRGPQGYTF. Full variable domain (outside the CDR3, taken from reference TRBV29-1 and TRBJ1-2): SAVISQKPSRDICQRGTSLTIQCQVDSQVTMMFWYRQQPGQSLTLIATANQGSEATYESGFVIDKFPISRPNLTFSTLTVSNMSPEDSSIYLCSVEEKADRGPQGYTFGSGTRLTVV.

The rearrangement uses TRBV7-2 and TRBJ1-6, with 10 bases fitting TRBD1. The CDR3 has 17 residues. The V gene's germline CDR1 is SGHTA and CDR2 FQGNSA. J lost 1 base, V lost 3 bases, and 3 bases had no gene match. This chain's CDR3 is CASSFDRGLSYNSPLHF. CDR3 DNA sequence: TGTGCCAGCAGCTTCGACAGGGGGCTATCCTATAATTCACCCCTCCACTTT.

V gene TRBV9 combines with J gene TRBJ2-7; no clear D. Trimming shortened V by 0 bases and J by 4 bases, and 11 bases separated the two germline ends. The germline gives CDR1 SGDLS, CDR2 YYNGEE. CDR3 size: 14 residues. The CDR3 sequence: CASSVGRMDYEQYF. In nucleotides, the CDR3 is TGTGCCAGCAGCGTAGGGCGGATGGATTACGAGCAGTACTTC.

This chain joins TRBV29-1 and TRBJ2-1; weak D call: TRBD1 (6 bases). This CDR3 has 13 residues. CDR1 and CDR2 (germline): SQVTM, ANQGSEA. Trimming removed 1 base from V and 6 bases from J, with 10 bases in between. DNA for the CDR3: TGCAGCGTTGAAGGGGGACAACCCAATGAGCAGTTCTTC. It is translated as CSVEGGQPNEQFF.

The chain joins TRBV25-1 to TRBJ1-2; a possible D gene is TRBD1 (6 bases). CDR3 length: 16 amino acids. V was shortened by 5 bases and J by 0 bases, with 16 bases between the two germline ends. CDR1 is MGHDK, CDR2 SYGVNS, per germline. CDR3 nucleotides: TGTGCCAGCAGTAAAACAGGGACATGGTCTAACTATGGCTACACCTTC. Translation gives CASSKTGTWSNYGYTF.

V usage is TRBV5-1 and J usage is TRBJ1-6; D unclear. Germline-derived CDR1 and CDR2 are SGHRS and YFSETQ. The CDR3 runs to 15 residues. Trimming took off 5 bases at V and 1 base at J, with 10 bases between the two ends. The CDR3 region is CASSLPESYNSPLHF. The CDR3 DNA follows: TGCGCCAGCAGTCTGCCAGAATCCTATAATTCACCCCTCCACTTT.

This clone was recorded only once. The chain couples TRBV14 to TRBJ2-7; 9 positions match TRBD1. V lost 6 bases and J lost 4; bases outside the gene matches: 4. The CDR3 is 13 residues long. CDR1 is SGHDN, CDR2 FVKESK, per germline. CDR3 coding DNA: TGTGCCAGCAGGCTGACAGGGGGGTACGAGCAGTACTTC. Translation: CASRLTGGYEQYF.

The chain employs TRBV11-1 and TRBJ2-1, with 9 bases identical to TRBD1. The V gene end was trimmed by 6 bases and the J gene end by 5 bases; junction bases not matched to a gene: 11. The CDR3 is 16 residues long. CDR1 and CDR2 (germline): SGHAT, FQDESV (reference sequence). The CDR3 protein is CASRRTGQGNNNEQFF. The DNA for the CDR3 is TGTGCCAGCAGAAGGACGGGACAGGGAAACAACAATGAGCAGTTCTTC.

The chain recombines TRBV7-2 with TRBJ2-5, with 9 bases matching TRBD2. Looked up from germline, CDR1 is SGHTA and CDR2 is FQGNSA. With 2 bases clipped from V and 5 bases from J, the junction kept 15 bases outside the gene matches. There are 18 residues in the CDR3. In DNA form, the CDR3 reads TGTGCCAGCAGCTTAAAGAGGGGACTAGCTTGGGGTTGGGAGACCCAGTACTTC. Its translation is CASSLKRGLAWGWETQYF.

This clone was found once. V usage is TRBV5-1 and J usage is TRBJ1-2; tentative D call: TRBD1 (5 bases). This CDR3 has 16 amino acids. Germline CDR1 reads SGHRS; CDR2 reads YFSETQ. Trimming left V 1 base short and J 8 bases short, with 21 bases between. Here the CDR3 DNA reads TGCGCCAGCAGCTTGAATTCCCGCGGGGGAACCCGAGGCTACACCTTC. Translated: CASSLNSRGGTRGYTF.

The chain recombines TRBV18 with TRBJ2-2, with D unclear. The CDR3 loop spans 17 amino acids. Trimming removed 1 base from V and 4 bases from J, with 16 bases in between. Per germline, CDR1 KGHSH and CDR2 LQKENI. CDR3 DNA sequence: TGTGCCAGCTCACCACGGTATAGGTCCGAGGCCACCGGGGAGCTGTTTTTT. It translates to CASSPRYRSEATGELFF.